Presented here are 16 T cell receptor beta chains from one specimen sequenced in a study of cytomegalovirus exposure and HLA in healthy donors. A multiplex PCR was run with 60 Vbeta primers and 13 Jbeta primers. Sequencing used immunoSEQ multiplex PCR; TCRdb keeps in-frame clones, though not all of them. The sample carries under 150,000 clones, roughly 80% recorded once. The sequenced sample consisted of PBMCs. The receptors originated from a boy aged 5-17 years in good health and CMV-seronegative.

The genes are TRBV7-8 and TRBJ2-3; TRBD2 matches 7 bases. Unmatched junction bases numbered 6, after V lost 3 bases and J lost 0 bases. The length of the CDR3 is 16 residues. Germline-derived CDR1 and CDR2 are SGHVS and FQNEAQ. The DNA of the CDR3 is TGTGCCAGCAGCTTTTGGCCTAGCGGCAGCACAGATACGCAGTATTTT. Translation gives CASSFWPSGSTDTQYF.

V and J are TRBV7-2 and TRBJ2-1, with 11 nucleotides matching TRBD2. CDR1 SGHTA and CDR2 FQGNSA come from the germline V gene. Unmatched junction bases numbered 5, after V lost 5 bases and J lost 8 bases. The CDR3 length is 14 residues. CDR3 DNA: TGTGCCAGCAGCCGTTGGACTAGCGGGCATGAGCAGTTCTTC. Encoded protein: CASSRWTSGHEQFF. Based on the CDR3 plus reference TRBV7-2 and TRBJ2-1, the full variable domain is GAGVSQSPSNKVTEKGKDVELRCDPISGHTALYWYRQSLGQGLEFLIYFQGNSAPDKSGLPSDRFSAERTGGSVSTLTIQRTQQEDSAVYLCASSRWTSGHEQFFGPGTRLTVL.

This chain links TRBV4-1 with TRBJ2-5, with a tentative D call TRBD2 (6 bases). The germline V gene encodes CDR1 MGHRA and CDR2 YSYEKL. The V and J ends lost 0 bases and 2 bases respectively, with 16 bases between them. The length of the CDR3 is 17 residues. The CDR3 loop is CASSQEGLTSTQETQYF. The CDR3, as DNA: TGCGCCAGCAGCCAAGAGGGACTGACTAGTACTCAAGAGACCCAGTACTTC.

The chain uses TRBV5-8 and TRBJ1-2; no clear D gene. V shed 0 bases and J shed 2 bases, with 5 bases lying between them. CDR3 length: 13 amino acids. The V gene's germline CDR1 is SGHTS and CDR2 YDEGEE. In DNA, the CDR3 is TGTGCCAGCAGCTTGGACGGGAACTATGGCTACACCTTC. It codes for CASSLDGNYGYTF.

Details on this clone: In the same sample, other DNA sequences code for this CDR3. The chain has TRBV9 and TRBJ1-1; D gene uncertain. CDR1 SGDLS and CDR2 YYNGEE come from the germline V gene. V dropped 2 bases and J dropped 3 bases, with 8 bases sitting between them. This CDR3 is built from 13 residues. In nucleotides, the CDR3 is TGTGCCAGCAGCGTCGGAGGAGACACTGAAGCTTTCTTT. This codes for CASSVGGDTEAFF.

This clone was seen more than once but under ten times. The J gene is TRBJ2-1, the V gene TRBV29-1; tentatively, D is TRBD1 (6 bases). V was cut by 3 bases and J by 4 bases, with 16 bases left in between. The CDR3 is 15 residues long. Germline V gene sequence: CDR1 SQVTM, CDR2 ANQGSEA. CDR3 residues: CSVEGQGQNYNEQFF. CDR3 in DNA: TGCAGCGTTGAGGGCCAGGGGCAGAATTACAATGAGCAGTTCTTC.

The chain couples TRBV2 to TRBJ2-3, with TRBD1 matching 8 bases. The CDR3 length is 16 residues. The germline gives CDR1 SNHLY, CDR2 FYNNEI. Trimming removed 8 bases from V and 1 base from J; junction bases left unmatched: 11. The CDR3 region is CASGLDRGGGTDTQYF. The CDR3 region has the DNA TGTGCCAGCGGCCTCGACAGGGGAGGAGGCACAGATACGCAGTATTTT.

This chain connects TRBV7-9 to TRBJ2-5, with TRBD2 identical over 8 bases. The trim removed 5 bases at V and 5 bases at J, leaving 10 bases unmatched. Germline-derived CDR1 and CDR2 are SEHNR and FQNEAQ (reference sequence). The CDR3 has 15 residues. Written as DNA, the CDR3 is TGTGCCAGCAGCCCTATCGGGAGGGCCCGGGAGACCCAGTACTTC. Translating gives CASSPIGRARETQYF.

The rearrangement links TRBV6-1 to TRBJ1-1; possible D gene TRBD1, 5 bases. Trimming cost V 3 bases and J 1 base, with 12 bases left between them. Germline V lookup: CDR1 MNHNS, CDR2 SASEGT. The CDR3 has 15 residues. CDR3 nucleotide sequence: TGTGCCAGCAGTGACCCGGGGGGACCGAACACTGAAGCTTTCTTT. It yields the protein CASSDPGGPNTEAFF.

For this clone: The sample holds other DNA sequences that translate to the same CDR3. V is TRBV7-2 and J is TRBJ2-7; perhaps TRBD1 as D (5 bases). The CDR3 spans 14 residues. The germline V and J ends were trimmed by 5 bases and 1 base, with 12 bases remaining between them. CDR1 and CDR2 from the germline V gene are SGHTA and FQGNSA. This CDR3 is CASSPDRGSYEQYF. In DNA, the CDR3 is TGTGCCAGCAGCCCCGATAGGGGTTCCTACGAGCAGTACTTC.

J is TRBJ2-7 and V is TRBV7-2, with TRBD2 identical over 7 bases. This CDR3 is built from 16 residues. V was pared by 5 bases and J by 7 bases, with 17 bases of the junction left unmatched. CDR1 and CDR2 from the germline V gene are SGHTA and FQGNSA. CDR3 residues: CASSRVSGGAGREQYF. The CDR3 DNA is TGTGCCAGCAGCCGCGTTTCGGGAGGAGCGGGAAGAGAGCAGTACTTC.

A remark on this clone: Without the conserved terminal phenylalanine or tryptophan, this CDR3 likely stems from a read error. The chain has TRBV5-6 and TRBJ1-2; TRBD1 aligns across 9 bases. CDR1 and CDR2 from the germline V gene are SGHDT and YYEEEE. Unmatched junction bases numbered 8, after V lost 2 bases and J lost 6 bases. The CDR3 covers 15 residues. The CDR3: CASSLLPGQGNGYTL. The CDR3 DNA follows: TGTGCCAGCAGCTTACTCCCGGGACAGGGAAATGGCTACACCCTC.

In DNA form, the CDR3 reads TGTGCCAGCAGCTTAGATCTTTCTAGCGGCTACGAGCAGTACTTC. Its translation is CASSLDLSSGYEQYF. The chain carries TRBV7-2 and TRBJ2-7; 7 bases line up with TRBD2. V shed 1 base, J shed 3 bases, and the junction held 6 bases outside the gene matches. This CDR3 has 15 amino acids. The germline CDR1 and CDR2 sequences are SGHTA and FQGNSA. Full variable domain (remainder filled in from reference TRBV7-2 and TRBJ2-7): GAGVSQSPSNKVTEKGKDVELRCDPISGHTALYWYRQSLGQGLEFLIYFQGNSAPDKSGLPSDRFSAERTGGSVSTLTIQRTQQEDSAVYLCASSLDLSSGYEQYFGPGTRLTVT.

CDR3 sequence reads: CAISEFGQQANYGYTF. In nucleotides, the CDR3 is TGTGCCATCAGTGAATTTGGGCAGCAAGCTAACTATGGCTACACCTTC. The genes are TRBV10-3 and TRBJ1-2; D gene unclear. CDR3 length: 16 amino acids. Trimming shortened V by 3 bases and J by 0 bases, and 14 bases separated the two germline ends. Germline V gives CDR1 ENHRY, CDR2 SYGVKD.

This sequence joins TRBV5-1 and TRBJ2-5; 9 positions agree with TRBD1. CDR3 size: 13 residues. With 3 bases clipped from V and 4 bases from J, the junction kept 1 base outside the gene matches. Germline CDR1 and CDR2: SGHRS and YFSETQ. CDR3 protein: CASSSGQGETQYF. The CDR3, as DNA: TGCGCCAGCAGCTCGGGACAGGGAGAGACCCAGTACTTC.

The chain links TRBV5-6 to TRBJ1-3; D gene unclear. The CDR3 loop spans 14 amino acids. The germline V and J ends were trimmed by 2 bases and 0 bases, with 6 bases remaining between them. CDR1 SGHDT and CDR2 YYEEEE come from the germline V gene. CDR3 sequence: CASSFIDSGNTIYF. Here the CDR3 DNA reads TGTGCCAGCAGCTTTATAGACTCTGGAAACACCATATATTTT.